The 5 T cell receptor beta chains in this list originate from one sample, sequenced in a study of T cells after yellow fever vaccination. TCRdb called the 5' RACE reads again in MiXCR, with one record for every CDR3 protein. This table holds some 600,000 distinct CDR3 sequences, roughly an eighth found once. The input for sequencing was PBMCs, taken on the day of the yellow fever booster vaccination. These receptors all come from a man aged 25-45 years who received the YFV17D yellow fever vaccine.

The V and J genes are TRBV9 and TRBJ2-7; D unresolved. V lost 3 bases and J 4 bases, leaving 14 bases between the germline ends. The CDR3 loop spans 14 amino acids. The germline V gene encodes CDR1 SGDLS and CDR2 YYNGEE. CDR3 sequence reads: CASSGVGGRYEQYF. CDR3 sequence (DNA): TGTGCCAGCAGCGGTGTGGGCGGTAGATACGAGCAGTACTTC.

This clonotype has just a few counts. The J gene is TRBJ2-7, the V gene TRBV10-1; 12 positions agree with TRBD2. The ends lost 6 bases at V and 4 bases at J; junction bases unmatched: 16. The CDR3 spans 18 residues. Germline V gene data show CDR1 as WNHNN and CDR2 as SYGVQD (reference sequence). In DNA, the CDR3 is TGCGCCAGCAGCGCCCCTAGCGGGAGGGTCATCCAGGTTTACGAGCAGTACTTC. It yields the protein CASSAPSGRVIQVYEQYF.

This clonotype was seen only a few times. One end of the junction is discordant with germline, which a read error may explain. The J gene is TRBJ2-5, the V gene TRBV20-1, with 7 bases fitting TRBD1. The CDR3 contains 11 residues. Germline CDR1 is DFQATT and CDR2 is SNEGSKA (reference sequence). CDR3 sequence (DNA): TGCAGTGCTAGAGATGGGACAGTGACGCACTTC. Protein product: CSARDGTVTHF.

A few counts support this clonotype. This sequence joins TRBV18 and TRBJ2-3, with D possibly matching TRBD1 (6 bases). The CDR3 is 15 amino acids. Germline V CDR1 and CDR2: KGHSH, LQKENI. V was trimmed by 3 bases and J by 2 bases, leaving 12 bases between them. CDR3 DNA: TGTGCCAGCTCACCGGAACAGGGAGCCACAGATACGCAGTATTTT. Encoded protein: CASSPEQGATDTQYF. Together with reference TRBV18 and TRBJ2-3, the CDR3 gives the full variable domain: NAGVMQNPRHLVRRRGQEARLRCSPMKGHSHVYWYRQLPEEGLKFMVYLQKENIIDESGMPKERFSAEFPKEGPSILRIQQVVRGDSAAYFCASSPEQGATDTQYFGPGTRLTVL.

This clonotype was observed a few times. This chain connects TRBV20-1 to TRBJ1-2; perhaps TRBD1 as D (6 bases). This CDR3 comprises 12 residues. The V and J ends lost 6 bases and 5 bases respectively, with 13 bases between them. Germline CDR1 DFQATT, CDR2 SNEGSKA (reference sequence). CDR3 in amino acids: CSARGQEYGYTF. CDR3 nucleotide sequence: TGCAGTGCGCGGGGGCAGGAATATGGCTACACCTTC.